The T cell receptor beta chain under discussion was sequenced for a study of T cell responses to AZD1222 COVID-19 vaccine. Study details: Pooling was applied to second doses at about 4 or about 12 weeks.

Assay: immunoSEQ multiplex PCR; the TCRdb copy retains only in-frame clones and omits some. This table has roughly 100,000 clones, 92% appearing once. This clone was seen more than once but under ten times. The sequences come from peripheral blood, collected on day 0 of AZD1222 vaccination. The source of this sequence is an adult in good health.

The CDR3 nucleotides are TGCAGCGTTGATCACCCCTCCTATGGCTACACCTTC. This codes for CSVDHPSYGYTF. The chain combines TRBV29-1 with TRBJ1-2; D gene ambiguous. The CDR3 consists of 12 residues. V lost 3 bases and J 4 bases, leaving 9 bases between the germline ends. Germline V gene lookup returns CDR1 SQVTM and CDR2 ANQGSEA.